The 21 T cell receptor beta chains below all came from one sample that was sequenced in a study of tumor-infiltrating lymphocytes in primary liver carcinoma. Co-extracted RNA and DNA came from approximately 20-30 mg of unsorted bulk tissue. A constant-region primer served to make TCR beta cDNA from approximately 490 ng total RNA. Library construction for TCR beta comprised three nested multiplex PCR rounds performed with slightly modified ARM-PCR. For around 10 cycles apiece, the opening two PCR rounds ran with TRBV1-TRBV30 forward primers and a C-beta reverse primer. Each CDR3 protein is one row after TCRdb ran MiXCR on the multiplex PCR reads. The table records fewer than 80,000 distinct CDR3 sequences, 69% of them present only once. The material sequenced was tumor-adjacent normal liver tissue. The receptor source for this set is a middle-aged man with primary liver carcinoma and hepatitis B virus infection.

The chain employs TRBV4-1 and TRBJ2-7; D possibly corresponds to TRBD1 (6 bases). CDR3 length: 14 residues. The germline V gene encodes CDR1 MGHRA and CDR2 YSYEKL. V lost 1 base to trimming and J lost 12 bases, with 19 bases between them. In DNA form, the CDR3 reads TGCGCCAGCAGCCAAGTCCCAGGGGACAACGATCGGTACTTC. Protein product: CASSQVPGDNDRYF.

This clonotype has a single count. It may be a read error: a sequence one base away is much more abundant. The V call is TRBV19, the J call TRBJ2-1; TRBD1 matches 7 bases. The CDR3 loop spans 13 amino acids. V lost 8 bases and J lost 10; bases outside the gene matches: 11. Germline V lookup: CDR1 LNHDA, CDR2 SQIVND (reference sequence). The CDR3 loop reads CASHVTGLGEQFF. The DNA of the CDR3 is TGTGCCAGTCATGTGACAGGGTTAGGCGAGCAGTTCTTC.

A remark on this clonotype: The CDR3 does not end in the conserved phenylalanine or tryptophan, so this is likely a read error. In DNA form, the CDR3 reads TGTGTCAGCCAAGGGCGGGGGGGGACAGATACGCAGTATTTG. Amino acid sequence: CVSQGRGGTDTQYL. The rearrangement uses TRBV6-1 and TRBJ2-3; 9 nucleotides align to TRBD2. In germline, CDR1 is MNHNS, CDR2 SASEGT. The CDR3 is 14 amino acids.

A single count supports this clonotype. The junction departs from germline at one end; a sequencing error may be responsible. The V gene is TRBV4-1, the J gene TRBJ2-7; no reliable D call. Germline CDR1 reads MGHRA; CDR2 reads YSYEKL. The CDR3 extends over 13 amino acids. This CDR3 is CATSQVPPYEQYF. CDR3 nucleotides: TGCGCCACCAGCCAAGTCCCACCCTACGAGCAGTACTTC.

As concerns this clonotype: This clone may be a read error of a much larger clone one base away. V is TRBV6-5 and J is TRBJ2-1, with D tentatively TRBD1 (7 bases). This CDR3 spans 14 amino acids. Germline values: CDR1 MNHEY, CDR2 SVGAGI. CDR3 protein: CVSSQRTGGGEQFF. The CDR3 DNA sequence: TGTGTCAGCAGTCAAAGGACAGGAGGGGGTGAGCAGTTCTTC.

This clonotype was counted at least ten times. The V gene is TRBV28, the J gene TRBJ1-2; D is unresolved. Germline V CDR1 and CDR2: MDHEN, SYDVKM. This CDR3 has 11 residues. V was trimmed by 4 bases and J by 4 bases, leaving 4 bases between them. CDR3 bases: TGTGCCAGCAGTTCAGGCTATGGCTACACCTTC. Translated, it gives CASSSGYGYTF.

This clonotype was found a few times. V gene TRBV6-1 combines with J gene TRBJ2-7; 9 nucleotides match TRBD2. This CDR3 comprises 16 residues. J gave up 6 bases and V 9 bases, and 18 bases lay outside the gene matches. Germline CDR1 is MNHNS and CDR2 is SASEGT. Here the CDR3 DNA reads TGTGCCAGTTACTACAGGGTAGAACTAGCGGGTCGCGAGCAGTACTTC. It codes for CASYYRVELAGREQYF.

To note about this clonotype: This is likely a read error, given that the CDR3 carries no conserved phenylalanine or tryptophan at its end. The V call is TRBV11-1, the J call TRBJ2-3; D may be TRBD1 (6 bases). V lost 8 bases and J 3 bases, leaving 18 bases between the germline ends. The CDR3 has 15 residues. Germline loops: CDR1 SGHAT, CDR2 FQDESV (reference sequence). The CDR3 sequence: CASGEGRGLTDTQYL. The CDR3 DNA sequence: TGTGCCAGCGGCGAAGGCAGGGGTTTGACAGATACGCAGTATTTA.

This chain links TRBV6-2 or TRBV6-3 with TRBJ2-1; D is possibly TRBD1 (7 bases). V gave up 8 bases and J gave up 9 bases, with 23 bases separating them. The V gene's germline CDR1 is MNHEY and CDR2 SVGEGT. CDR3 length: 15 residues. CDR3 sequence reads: CASFSAGTEGFEQFF. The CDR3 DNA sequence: TGTGCCAGCTTTAGTGCGGGGACAGAGGGCTTTGAGCAGTTCTTC.

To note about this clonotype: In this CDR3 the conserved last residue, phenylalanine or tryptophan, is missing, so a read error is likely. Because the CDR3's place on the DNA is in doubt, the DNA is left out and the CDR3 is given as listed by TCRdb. The CDR3 region is CASGDGGYYNERFI. The rearrangement links TRBV11-2 to TRBJ2-1. Germline V gene sequence: CDR1 SGHAT, CDR2 FQNNGV. The CDR3 is 14 residues long, ends included.

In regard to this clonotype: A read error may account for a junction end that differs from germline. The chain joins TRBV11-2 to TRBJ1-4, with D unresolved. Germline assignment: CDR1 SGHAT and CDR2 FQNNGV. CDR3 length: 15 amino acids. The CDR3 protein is CVSSLGLDSNEKLFF. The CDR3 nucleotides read TGTGTCAGCAGCTTAGGACTGGACTCAAATGAAAAACTGTTTTTT.

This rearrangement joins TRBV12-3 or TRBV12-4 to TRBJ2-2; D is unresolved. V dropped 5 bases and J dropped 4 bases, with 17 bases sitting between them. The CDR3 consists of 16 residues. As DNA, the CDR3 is TGTGCCAGCAGTCCCAGACTGAAACGGGCCACCGGGGAGCTGTTTTTT. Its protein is CASSPRLKRATGELFF.

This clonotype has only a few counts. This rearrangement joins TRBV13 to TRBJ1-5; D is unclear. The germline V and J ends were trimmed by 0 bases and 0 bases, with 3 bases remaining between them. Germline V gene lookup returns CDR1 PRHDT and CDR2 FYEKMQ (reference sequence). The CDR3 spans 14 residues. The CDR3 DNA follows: TGTGCCAGCAGCTTAGGCGGTAGCAATCAGCCCCAGCATTTT. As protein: CASSLGGSNQPQHF.

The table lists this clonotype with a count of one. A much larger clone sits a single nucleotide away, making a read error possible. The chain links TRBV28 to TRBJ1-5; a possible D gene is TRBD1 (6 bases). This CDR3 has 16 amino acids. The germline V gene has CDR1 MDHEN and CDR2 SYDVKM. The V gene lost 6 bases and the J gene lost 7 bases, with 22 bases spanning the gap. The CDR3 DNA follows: TGTGCCAGCAGGTTTGGGTTAGGGGGTACGGGCCAGCCCCAGCATTTT. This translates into CASRFGLGGTGQPQHF.

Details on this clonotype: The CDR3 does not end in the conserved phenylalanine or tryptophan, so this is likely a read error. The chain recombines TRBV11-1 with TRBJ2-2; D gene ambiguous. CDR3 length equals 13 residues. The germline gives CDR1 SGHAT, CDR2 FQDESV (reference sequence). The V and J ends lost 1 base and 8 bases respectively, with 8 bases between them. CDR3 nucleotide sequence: TGTGCCAGCAGCTTAGTACGTATTGGGGAGCTGTTTATT. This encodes CASSLVRIGELFI.

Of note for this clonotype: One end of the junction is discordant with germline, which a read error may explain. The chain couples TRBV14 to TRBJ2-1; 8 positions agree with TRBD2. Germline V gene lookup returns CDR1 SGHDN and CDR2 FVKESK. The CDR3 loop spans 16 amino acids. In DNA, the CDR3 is TGTGCCAGCAGTACTGTAGCGGGATGGGTAAACAATGAGCTGTACTTC. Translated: CASSTVAGWVNNELYF.

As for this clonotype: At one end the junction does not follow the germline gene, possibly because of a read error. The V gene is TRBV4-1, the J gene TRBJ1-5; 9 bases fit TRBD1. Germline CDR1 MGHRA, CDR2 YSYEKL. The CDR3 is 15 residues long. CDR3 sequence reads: CASRQGAGTNQPHHF. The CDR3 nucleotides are TGCGCCAGCAGACAGGGGGCAGGGACCAATCAACCCCATCATTTT.

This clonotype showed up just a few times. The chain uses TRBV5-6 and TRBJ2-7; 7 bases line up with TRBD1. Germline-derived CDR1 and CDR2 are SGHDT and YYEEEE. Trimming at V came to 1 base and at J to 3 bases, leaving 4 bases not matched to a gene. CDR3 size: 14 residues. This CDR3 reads CASSLWQGVYEQYF. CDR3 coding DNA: TGTGCCAGCAGCTTGTGGCAGGGGGTCTACGAGCAGTACTTC.

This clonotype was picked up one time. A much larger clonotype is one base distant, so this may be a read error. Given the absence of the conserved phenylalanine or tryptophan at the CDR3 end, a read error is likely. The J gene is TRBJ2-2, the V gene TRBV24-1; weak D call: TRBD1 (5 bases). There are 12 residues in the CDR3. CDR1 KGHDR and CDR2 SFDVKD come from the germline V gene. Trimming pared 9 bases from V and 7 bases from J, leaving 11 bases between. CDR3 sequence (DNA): TGTGCCACCGAAGGGGAAGTCGGGGAGCTGTTTTAT. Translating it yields CATEGEVGELFY.

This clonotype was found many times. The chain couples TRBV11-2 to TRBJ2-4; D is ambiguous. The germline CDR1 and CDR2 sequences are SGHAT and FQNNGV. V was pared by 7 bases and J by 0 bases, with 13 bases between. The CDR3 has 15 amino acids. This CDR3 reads CASTTSAVAKNIQYF. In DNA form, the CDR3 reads TGTGCCAGCACCACTTCGGCGGTAGCCAAAAACATTCAGTACTTC.

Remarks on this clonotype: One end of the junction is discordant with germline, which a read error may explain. The CDR3 bases are TGTGCCAGCAGCATAGGGACGGAGATGGAGCCCCTCTACTTT. Translation gives CASSIGTEMEPLYF. The V and J genes are TRBV7-9 and TRBJ1-6, with D possibly TRBD1 on 5 matching bases. Germline V gene data show CDR1 as SEHNR and CDR2 as FQNEAQ (reference sequence). The CDR3 totals 14 residues.